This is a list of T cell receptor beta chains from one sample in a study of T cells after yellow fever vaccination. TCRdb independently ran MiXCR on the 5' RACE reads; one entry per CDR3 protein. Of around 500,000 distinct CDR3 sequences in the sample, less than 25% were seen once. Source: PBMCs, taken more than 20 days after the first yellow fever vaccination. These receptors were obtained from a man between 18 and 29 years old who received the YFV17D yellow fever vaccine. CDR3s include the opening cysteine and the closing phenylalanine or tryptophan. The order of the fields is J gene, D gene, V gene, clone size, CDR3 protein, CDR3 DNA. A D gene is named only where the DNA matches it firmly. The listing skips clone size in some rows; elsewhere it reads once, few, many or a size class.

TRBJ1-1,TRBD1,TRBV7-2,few,CASSSTTGSGNTEAFF,TGTGCCAGCAGCTCAACGACAGGGAGCGGGAACACTGAAGCTTTCTTT
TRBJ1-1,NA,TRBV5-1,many,CASSASGNMAFF,TGCGCCAGCAGCGCCTCAGGGAATATGGCTTTCTTT
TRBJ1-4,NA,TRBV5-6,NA,CASNFGGLNEKLFF,TGTGCCAGCAACTTCGGGGGCCTAAATGAAAAACTGTTTTTT
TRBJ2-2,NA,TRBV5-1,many,CASSPGRGAPIGTGELFF,TGCGCCAGCAGCCCGGGCCGGGGGGCCCCCATCGGTACCGGGGAGCTGTTTTTT
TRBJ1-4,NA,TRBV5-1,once,CASRKQGTNEKLFF,TGCGCCAGCAGGAAACAGGGCACTAATGAAAAACTGTTTTTT
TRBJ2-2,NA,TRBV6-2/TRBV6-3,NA,CASASSANTGELFF,TGTGCCAGCGCTAGTAGCGCGAACACCGGGGAGCTGTTTTTT
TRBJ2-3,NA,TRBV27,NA,CASSFEGLGTDTQYF,TGTGCCAGCAGTTTTGAAGGGTTGGGCACAGATACGCAGTATTTT
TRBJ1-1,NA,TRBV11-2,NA,CASSLAMLNTEAFF,TGTGCCAGCAGCTTAGCAATGTTGAACACTGAAGCTTTCTTT
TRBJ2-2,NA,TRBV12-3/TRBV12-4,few,CASSPPGRGMVGELFF,TGTGCCAGCAGTCCACCCGGCAGGGGAATGGTCGGGGAGCTGTTTTTT
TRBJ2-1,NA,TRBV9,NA,CASSVGGIPYNEQFF,TGTGCCAGCAGCGTAGGAGGGATCCCCTACAATGAGCAGTTCTTC
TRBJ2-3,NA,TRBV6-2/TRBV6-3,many,CASSSPVGGFTDTQYF,TGTGCCAGCAGCTCCCCCGTGGGGGGCTTCACAGATACGCAGTATTTT
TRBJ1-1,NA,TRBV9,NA,CASSVEGYTEAFF,TGTGCCAGCAGCGTAGAAGGGTACACTGAAGCTTTCTTT
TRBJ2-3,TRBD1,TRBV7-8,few,CASSWRQGVKDTQYF,TGTGCCAGCAGTTGGAGACAGGGGGTTAAAGATACGCAGTATTTT
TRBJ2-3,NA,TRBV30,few,CAWVLGADTQYF,TGTGCCTGGGTCTTAGGGGCAGATACGCAGTATTTT
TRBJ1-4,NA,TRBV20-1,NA,CSARTQGGEKLFF,TGCAGTGCTAGAACACAGGGCGGAGAAAAACTGTTTTTT
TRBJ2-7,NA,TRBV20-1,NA,CSASLGGSYEQYF,TGCAGTGCTAGCCTCGGGGGTTCCTACGAGCAGTACTTC
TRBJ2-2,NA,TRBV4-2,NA,CASSQDGHIDTGELFF,TGTGCCAGCAGCCAAGATGGGCACATAGACACCGGGGAGCTGTTTTTT